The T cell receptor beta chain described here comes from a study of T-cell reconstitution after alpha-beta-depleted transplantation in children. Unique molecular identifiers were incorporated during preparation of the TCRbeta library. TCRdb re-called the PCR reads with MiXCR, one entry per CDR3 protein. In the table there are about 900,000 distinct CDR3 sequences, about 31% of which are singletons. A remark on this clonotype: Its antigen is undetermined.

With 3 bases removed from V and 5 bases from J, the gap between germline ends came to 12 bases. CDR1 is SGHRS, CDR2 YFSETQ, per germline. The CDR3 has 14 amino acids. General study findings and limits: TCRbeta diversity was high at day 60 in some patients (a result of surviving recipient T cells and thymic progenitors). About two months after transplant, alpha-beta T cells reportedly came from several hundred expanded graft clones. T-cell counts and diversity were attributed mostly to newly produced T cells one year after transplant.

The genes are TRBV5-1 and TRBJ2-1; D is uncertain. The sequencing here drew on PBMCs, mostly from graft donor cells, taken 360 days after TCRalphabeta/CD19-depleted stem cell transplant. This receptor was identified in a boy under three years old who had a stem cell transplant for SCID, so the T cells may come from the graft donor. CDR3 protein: CASSSADLHNEQFF. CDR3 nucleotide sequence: TGCGCCAGCAGCTCGGCTGACCTGCACAATGAGCAGTTCTTC. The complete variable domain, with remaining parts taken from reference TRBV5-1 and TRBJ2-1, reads KAGVTQTPRYLIKTRGQQVTLSCSPISGHRSVSWYQQTPGQGLQFLFEYFSETQRNKGNFPGRFSGRQFSNSRSEMNVSTLELGDSALYLCASSSADLHNEQFFGPGTRLTVL.